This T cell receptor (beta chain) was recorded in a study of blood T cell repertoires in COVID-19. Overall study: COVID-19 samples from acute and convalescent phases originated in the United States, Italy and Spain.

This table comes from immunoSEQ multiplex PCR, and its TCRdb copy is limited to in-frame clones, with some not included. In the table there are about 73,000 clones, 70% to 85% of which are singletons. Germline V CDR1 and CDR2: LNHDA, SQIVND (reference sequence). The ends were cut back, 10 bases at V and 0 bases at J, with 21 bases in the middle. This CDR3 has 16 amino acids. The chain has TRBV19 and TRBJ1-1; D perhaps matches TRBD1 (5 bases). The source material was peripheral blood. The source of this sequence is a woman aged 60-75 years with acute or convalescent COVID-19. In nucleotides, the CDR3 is TGTGCCACCTCACCACCTGGGACTTATCTGAACACTGAAGCTTTCTTT. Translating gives CATSPPGTYLNTEAFF.